These 28 T cell receptor beta chains came from one sample sequenced in a study of blood T cells in healthy people across ages. Next came a second PCR, run for about 7 to 12 cycles, which used a sample-barcoded 5' primer along with a J-beta primer mix. TCRdb used MiXCR to reprocess the 5' RACE reads, holding one entry per CDR3 protein. The sample consists of roughly 1 million distinct CDR3 sequences, almost 25% of them appearing once. In addition, the sample was reused for a study of T cells of mothers and their children.

The sample was blood. The receptors were sampled from a girl aged 2 to 9 in good health.

This clonotype has more than one count but fewer than ten. The V call is TRBV20-1, the J call TRBJ2-3; 10 nucleotides match TRBD1. The CDR3 totals 14 residues. Losses at the gene ends were 5 bases for V and 5 bases for J; bases not matched to a gene: 7. Germline V gives CDR1 DFQATT, CDR2 SNEGSKA (reference sequence). For the CDR3, the DNA is TGCAGTGCTCCCCGACAGGGGGCCGTAGATACGCAGTATTTT. Protein sequence: CSAPRQGAVDTQYF.

This clonotype was seen a handful of times. V gene TRBV2 combines with J gene TRBJ2-5, with 10 bases identical to TRBD2. The J call could be wrong; TRBJ2-1 is a better fit for the DNA end. The CDR3 runs to 15 residues. The germline gives CDR1 SNHLY, CDR2 FYNNEI. The DNA of the CDR3 is TGTGCCAGCAAACCTAGCGGGAGTCCCGGCAATGAGCAGTTCTTC. The encoded protein is CASKPSGSPGNEQFF.

This clonotype was seen a few times. This chain uses TRBV15 with TRBJ2-1, with 7 nucleotides matching TRBD2. This CDR3 region has 14 residues. V lost 8 bases to trimming and J lost 1 base; unmatched junction nucleotides: 5. CDR1 and CDR2 (germline): LNHNV, YYDKDF (reference sequence). CDR3 amino acids: CATRRETSYNEQFF. CDR3 DNA sequence: TGTGCCACCCGGCGGGAGACTTCCTACAATGAGCAGTTCTTC.

In its sample, this clonotype was seen a few times. The genes are TRBV9 and TRBJ2-6, with D tentatively TRBD2 (6 bases). Germline V gives CDR1 SGDLS, CDR2 YYNGEE. V was cut by 4 bases and J by 3 bases, with 11 bases left in between. CDR3 length: 15 amino acids. The CDR3 sequence is CASSPRDFGANVLTF. The CDR3 region has the DNA TGTGCCAGCAGCCCCCGGGACTTTGGGGCCAACGTCCTGACTTTC.

This clonotype was counted a few times. The chain combines TRBV7-2 with TRBJ1-4; D not resolved. Trimming took 1 base from V and 5 from J, leaving 17 bases between them. CDR1 is SGHTA, CDR2 FQGNSA, per germline. There are 17 residues in the CDR3. Written as DNA, the CDR3 is TGTGCCAGCAGCTTAGGGAGGAGGCAAGAAGTAAATGAAAAACTGTTTTTT. This translates into CASSLGRRQEVNEKLFF.

The chain recombines TRBV2 with TRBJ2-5, with D hard to call. Germline V gives CDR1 SNHLY, CDR2 FYNNEI. Trimming removed 7 bases from V and 0 bases from J, with 9 bases in between. The CDR3 is 13 residues long. In DNA, the CDR3 is TGTGCCAGCATGGAAACAAACCAAGAGACCCAGTACTTC. Encoded protein: CASMETNQETQYF.

This clonotype has only one observation. The chain recombines TRBV29-1 with TRBJ1-2, with TRBD1 as a possible D gene (5 bases). Germline lookup yields CDR1 SQVTM and CDR2 ANQGSEA. Trimming took 6 bases from V and 7 from J, leaving 15 bases between them. The CDR3 length is 12 residues. CDR3 sequence reads: CSVQEYRRGYTF. The CDR3, as DNA: TGCAGCGTCCAAGAGTACAGGCGTGGCTACACCTTC.

The chain joins TRBV7-2 to TRBJ2-3; perhaps TRBD2 as D (5 bases). The CDR3 runs 16 residues. Germline V lookup: CDR1 SGHTA, CDR2 FQGNSA. The V gene lost 4 bases and the J gene lost 6 bases, with 20 bases spanning the gap. In nucleotides, the CDR3 is TGTGCCAGCAGCTCGATAGAGGGATCGTATGCCGATACGCAGTATTTT. It yields the protein CASSSIEGSYADTQYF. The full variable domain, completed using reference TRBV7-2 and TRBJ2-3, is GAGVSQSPSNKVTEKGKDVELRCDPISGHTALYWYRQSLGQGLEFLIYFQGNSAPDKSGLPSDRFSAERTGGSVSTLTIQRTQQEDSAVYLCASSSIEGSYADTQYFGPGTRLTVL.

The rearrangement uses TRBV6-5 and TRBJ2-5; 7 bases are shared with TRBD1. The CDR3 sequence is 13 residues long. From germline, CDR1 is MNHEY and CDR2 SVGAGI. The V gene end was trimmed by 6 bases and the J gene end by 4 bases; junction bases not matched to a gene: 5. The CDR3 DNA follows: TGTGCCAGCAGCAAAAACAGGGGAGAGACCCAGTACTTC. Encoded protein: CASSKNRGETQYF.

This chain joins TRBV12-3 or TRBV12-4 and TRBJ2-5; the match to TRBD1 covers 7 bases. The V and J ends lost 7 bases and 0 bases, in that order; junction bases with no gene match: 5. The length of the CDR3 is 14 residues. CDR3: CASNDGQDQETQYF. Written as DNA, the CDR3 is TGTGCCAGCAATGACGGACAGGACCAAGAGACCCAGTACTTC.

The genes are TRBV20-1 and TRBJ2-5; weak D call: TRBD1 (5 bases). The DNA end lines up better with TRBJ2-1; the J call may be wrong. This CDR3 is built from 12 residues. Germline CDR1 DFQATT, CDR2 SNEGSKA (reference sequence). The CDR3: CSARGPQNEQFF. For the CDR3, the DNA is TGCAGTGCTAGGGGGCCCCAAAATGAGCAGTTCTTC.

This clonotype was seen only a few times. The chain couples TRBV29-1 to TRBJ1-1, with D unresolved. The V gene's germline CDR1 is SQVTM and CDR2 ANQGSEA. The CDR3 has 13 residues. V was shortened by 3 bases and J by 1 base, with 9 bases between the two germline ends. The CDR3: CSVDAGPNTEAFF. The CDR3, as DNA: TGCAGCGTTGATGCGGGCCCGAACACTGAAGCTTTCTTT.

This clonotype came up a few times. The chain links TRBV28 to TRBJ2-7, with D possibly being TRBD1 (6 bases). V was pared by 8 bases and J by 6 bases, with 14 bases between. CDR1 and CDR2 from the germline V gene are MDHEN and SYDVKM. The CDR3 has 12 amino acids. The CDR3 reads CASAGTKFEQYF. The DNA for the CDR3 is TGTGCCAGCGCCGGGACAAAGTTCGAGCAGTACTTC.

The chain carries TRBV20-1 and TRBJ1-5; D is undetermined. CDR3 length equals 13 residues. Between the trimmed V and J ends, which lost 0 bases and 4 bases, there was a span of 7 bases. Per the germline V gene, CDR1 is DFQATT and CDR2 is SNEGSKA (reference sequence). CDR3 sequence: CSARDLMNQPQHF. The CDR3 nucleotides read TGCAGTGCTAGAGATCTGATGAATCAGCCCCAGCATTTT.

This clonotype has only a few counts. This chain links TRBV25-1 with TRBJ2-1; TRBD2 matches 9 bases. V shed 2 bases, J shed 7 bases, and the junction held 3 bases outside the gene matches. The CDR3 loop spans 14 amino acids. CDR1 MGHDK and CDR2 SYGVNS come from the germline V gene. DNA for the CDR3: TGTGCCAGCAGTGAACTAGCGGGATTTAATGAGCAGTTCTTC. This translates into CASSELAGFNEQFF.

This clonotype was seen more than once but under ten times. V usage is TRBV6-2 or TRBV6-3 and J usage is TRBJ1-1, with 10 nucleotides matching TRBD1. V shed 6 bases and J 6 bases; nucleotides not matched to a gene: 7. CDR1 and CDR2 (germline): MNHEY, SVGEGT. This CDR3 comprises 14 residues. The CDR3 protein is CASRLGQGEAEAFF. The DNA for the CDR3 is TGTGCCAGCAGGCTAGGACAGGGGGAAGCTGAAGCTTTCTTT.

This clonotype was counted at least ten times. V gene TRBV7-2 combines with J gene TRBJ2-7, with D unclear. Deletions cut 1 base from V and 3 bases from J, with 4 bases between. This CDR3 is built from 12 residues. CDR1 is SGHTA and CDR2 is FQGNSA in the germline V gene. CDR3 protein: CASSLDHYEQYF. DNA of the CDR3: TGTGCCAGCAGCTTAGACCACTACGAGCAGTACTTC.

This clonotype was seen a handful of times. The chain couples TRBV11-2 to TRBJ2-1, with D perhaps TRBD2 (7 bases). Per the germline V gene, CDR1 is SGHAT and CDR2 is FQNNGV. V shed 1 base and J shed 7 bases, with 23 bases lying between them. This CDR3 contains 18 residues. The CDR3 DNA reads as TGTGCCAGCAGCTTAGGTCCCTCAGTCCCGGGGAGGGGGAATGAGCAGTTCTTC. This encodes CASSLGPSVPGRGNEQFF.

The CDR3 DNA sequence: TGTGCCAGCAGAGCAAGCGTTGGGAATGAGCAGTTCTTC. Translating it yields CASRASVGNEQFF. The chain is built from TRBV7-9 and TRBJ2-5; D is unresolved. The J call may not be correct, given that the DNA end is closer to TRBJ2-1. This CDR3 comprises 13 residues. Germline assignment: CDR1 SEHNR and CDR2 FQNEAQ (reference sequence).

This clonotype was seen more than once but under ten times. This chain uses TRBV6-5 with TRBJ1-1; D not resolved. The V end was cut by 5 bases, the J end by 6 bases, with 13 bases between. Germline values: CDR1 MNHEY, CDR2 SVGAGI. This CDR3 is 13 amino acids long. DNA for the CDR3: TGTGCCAGCAGTGTCGGGTTCGCAGCTGAAGCTTTCTTT. Amino acids: CASSVGFAAEAFF.

The chain links TRBV11-3 to TRBJ2-7; 10 bases are shared with TRBD1. This CDR3 spans 15 amino acids. J was trimmed by 7 bases and V by 5 bases; bases with no gene match: 11. Germline loops: CDR1 SGHNT, CDR2 YENEEA. The CDR3: CASSPARDRGREQYF. CDR3 DNA sequence: TGTGCCAGCAGCCCAGCCCGGGACAGGGGAAGAGAGCAGTACTTC.

This chain uses TRBV6-6 with TRBJ1-4; D ambiguous. The V gene's germline CDR1 is MNHNY and CDR2 SVGAGI (reference sequence). V dropped 0 bases and J dropped 0 bases, with 5 bases sitting between them. The CDR3 covers 15 residues. CDR3 in DNA: TGTGCCAGCAGTTACTCGGGTTCAACTAATGAAAAACTGTTTTTT. This codes for CASSYSGSTNEKLFF.

There are many counts of this clonotype. The rearrangement joins TRBV3-1 to TRBJ2-7; no clear D gene. CDR1 and CDR2 (germline): LGHDT, YNNKEL (reference sequence). The CDR3 runs to 14 residues. V was shortened by 2 bases and J by 0 bases, with 8 bases between the two germline ends. Here the CDR3 DNA reads TGTGCCAGCAGCCAATTGGCAGGCTCCTACGAGCAGTACTTC. Protein product: CASSQLAGSYEQYF.

This clonotype was seen a single time. One end of the junction does not line up with germline, which may come from a read error. The chain links TRBV28 to TRBJ1-4, with D unclear. CDR3 length: 10 amino acids. From germline, CDR1 is MDHEN and CDR2 SYDVKM. CDR3 loop: CVSSDEKLFF. Here the CDR3 DNA reads TGTGTCAGCAGTGATGAAAAACTGTTTTTT.

This clonotype was seen a handful of times. Here the CDR3 DNA reads TGTGCCAGCAGTTCTGCGGGCGCCTTCCAAGAGACCCAGTACTTC. It yields the protein CASSSAGAFQETQYF. The chain couples TRBV12-3 or TRBV12-4 to TRBJ2-5; TRBD2 might be the D (5 bases). Trimming left V 4 bases short and J 1 base short, with 13 bases between. CDR3 length: 15 residues.

This clonotype came up a few times. The chain joins TRBV29-1 to TRBJ2-3; D unresolved. CDR3 length: 13 amino acids. Germline V gene data show CDR1 as SQVTM and CDR2 as ANQGSEA. The V gene lost 4 bases and the J gene lost 3 bases, with 11 bases spanning the gap. As DNA, the CDR3 is TGCAGCGTTGTTGTAGTTTTGACAGATACGCAGTATTTT. It translates to CSVVVVLTDTQYF.

The chain employs TRBV7-2 and TRBJ2-7; D might be TRBD2 (6 bases). The CDR3 runs 15 residues. CDR1 is SGHTA, CDR2 FQGNSA, per germline. Between the trimmed V and J ends, which lost 1 base and 2 bases, there was a span of 12 bases. CDR3 in DNA: TGTGCCAGCAGCTTAGTCCCGGGACTGCCCTACGAGCAGTACTTC. Translation: CASSLVPGLPYEQYF.

This clonotype was counted a few times. The CDR3 reads CASSFLAEGLEQYF. The CDR3 DNA reads as TGTGCCAGCAGTTTTTTAGCGGAGGGGCTCGAGCAGTACTTC. The V call is TRBV28, the J call TRBJ2-5, with D perhaps TRBD2 (6 bases). Gene TRBJ2-7 matches the end of the DNA better, so the J call may be wrong. The germline CDR1 and CDR2 sequences are MDHEN and SYDVKM. The CDR3 has 14 residues.